One sample yielded the 22 T cell receptor beta chains listed below, sequenced in a study of T cells expressing NK-cell markers. TCRdb re-analyzed the 5' RACE reads; it lists each CDR3 protein once, without DNA. The record lists 200,000 to 300,000 distinct CDR3 sequences, of which the ten most abundant hold more than 3.5%. Sequenced material: blood T cells: a sorted CD56 or NKG2C T cell subset, CD4+ or CD8+ T cells, or bulk PBMC T cells (not recorded which). These receptors all stem from a woman aged 18 to 75 in good health.

CDR3 residues: CASSQAVITDTQYF. This rearrangement joins TRBV4-1 to TRBJ2-3. Germline CDR1 reads MGHRA; CDR2 reads YSYEKL. This CDR3 region has 14 residues.

CDR3 in amino acids: CASSRDRETQYF. The rearrangement uses TRBV2 and TRBJ2-5. CDR3 length: 12 residues. Germline assignment: CDR1 SNHLY and CDR2 FYNNEI.

The chain uses TRBV12-3 or TRBV12-4 and TRBJ2-3; the D call from TCRdb, TRBD1, cannot be confirmed without DNA. The CDR3 runs 14 residues. CDR3 protein: CASRRRGDTDTQYF.

The gene calls are TRBV6-5 and TRBJ1-2; TCRdb proposes TRBD1, but this gene call is untestable without DNA. The germline V gene encodes CDR1 MNHEY and CDR2 SVGAGI. This CDR3 comprises 18 residues. CDR3 protein: CASSFLPDTGGLSYGYTF.

J is TRBJ1-1 and V is TRBV6-6; no DNA is available, so the TRBD1 call from TCRdb remains unchecked. Looked up from germline, CDR1 is MNHNY and CDR2 is SVGAGI (reference sequence). The CDR3 contains 13 residues. The CDR3 loop reads CASNGRGNTEAFF.

The V and J genes are TRBV30 and TRBJ2-2; without DNA, the TCRdb call of TRBD1 cannot be checked. Germline V lookup: CDR1 GTSNPN, CDR2 SVGIG (reference sequence). This CDR3 region has 15 residues. The CDR3 sequence: CAWRPGTGFSGELFF.

This sequence joins TRBV20-1 and TRBJ2-5; the TCRdb D gene call, TRBD1, has no DNA to confirm it. The germline V gene encodes CDR1 DFQATT and CDR2 SNEGSKA (reference sequence). The CDR3 runs 13 residues. The CDR3 region is CSPLATEQETQYF.

The rearrangement uses TRBV9 and TRBJ2-7; the TRBD1 assignment by TCRdb is unverifiable without DNA. CDR1 and CDR2 (germline): SGDLS, YYNGEE. The CDR3 runs 19 residues. CDR3 loop: CASSPQPERDRGLPYEQYF.

This CDR3 reads CASSFSVPPGSYNEQFF. V gene TRBV7-2 combines with J gene TRBJ2-1; TCRdb indicates TRBD2, and absent DNA this call remains unverified. This CDR3 is built from 17 residues. Germline CDR1 and CDR2: SGHTA and FQGNSA.

V and J are TRBV6-1 and TRBJ1-5; TCRdb gives TRBD1 as the D gene, but with no DNA this cannot be confirmed. This CDR3 is built from 12 residues. Germline V gene data show CDR1 as MNHNS and CDR2 as SASEGT. This CDR3 is CASTGQYQPQHF.

The V call is TRBV6-2 or TRBV6-3, the J call TRBJ2-7. Germline V gene data show CDR1 as MNHEY and CDR2 as SVGEGT. The CDR3 is 16 residues long. CDR3 sequence reads: CASSAVENRLSYEQYF.

The V and J genes are TRBV7-9 and TRBJ1-2. Per the germline V gene, CDR1 is SEHNR and CDR2 is FQNEAQ (reference sequence). The CDR3 spans 12 residues. CDR3 amino acids: CASNGVDYGYTF.

This rearrangement joins TRBV25-1 to TRBJ2-7; with no DNA, the TCRdb D assignment of TRBD2 cannot be verified. The CDR3 extends over 20 amino acids. Germline V gene data show CDR1 as MGHDK and CDR2 as SYGVNS. CDR3 residues: CASLEAGTRTSENPNYEQYF.

The chain has TRBV7-7 and TRBJ2-5; checking the TCRdb D call of TRBD1 is not possible without DNA. The CDR3 loop spans 16 amino acids. Germline values: CDR1 SSHAT, CDR2 FNYEAQ (reference sequence). CDR3 residues: CASSPRTGSTQETQYF. Drawing the rest from reference TRBV7-7 and TRBJ2-5, the complete variable domain is GAGVSQSPRYKVTKRGQDVTLRCDPISSHATLYWYQQALGQGPEFLTYFNYEAQPDKSGLPSDRFSAERPEGSISTLTIQRTEQRDSAMYRCASSPRTGSTQETQYFGPGTRLLVL.

V usage is TRBV12-3 or TRBV12-4 and J usage is TRBJ1-5; the D call from TCRdb, TRBD1, cannot be confirmed without DNA. The CDR3 is 13 amino acids. CDR3 loop: CASSLTWGQPQHF.

The V call is TRBV11-2, the J call TRBJ1-2. Looked up from germline, CDR1 is SGHAT and CDR2 is FQNNGV. The CDR3 is 12 residues long. The CDR3 protein is CASSHSPGGYTF.

The V and J genes are TRBV11-2 and TRBJ2-5; TCRdb gives TRBD2 as the D gene, but with no DNA this cannot be confirmed. The CDR3 sequence is 13 residues long. Looked up from germline, CDR1 is SGHAT and CDR2 is FQNNGV. Here the CDR3 reads CASSYGTKETQYF.

J is TRBJ2-1 and V is TRBV4-3; TCRdb's D call of TRBD1 is untestable without DNA. The CDR3 contains 13 residues. The germline gives CDR1 LGHNA, CDR2 YSLEER. CDR3 sequence reads: CASSRYRGGEQFF.

V gene TRBV25-1 combines with J gene TRBJ1-1; TCRdb lists TRBD1, though no DNA is available to test this call. This CDR3 is 13 amino acids long. Germline values: CDR1 MGHDK, CDR2 SYGVNS. Here the CDR3 reads CASSGQGFTEAFF.

CDR3 loop: CASSPRAATNEKLFF. The V and J genes are TRBV18 and TRBJ1-4. Germline V gives CDR1 KGHSH, CDR2 LQKENI. This CDR3 comprises 15 residues.

The rearrangement joins TRBV14 to TRBJ2-2; TCRdb lists TRBD1, though no DNA is available to test this call. The CDR3 is made up of 17 amino acids. In germline, CDR1 is SGHDN, CDR2 FVKESK. The CDR3 is CASSQDRGSPNTGELFF.

This chain uses TRBV9 with TRBJ1-5. This CDR3 spans 14 amino acids. Looked up from germline, CDR1 is SGDLS and CDR2 is YYNGEE. The CDR3 here is CASSVGLDSQPQHF. The full variable domain, rest sourced from reference TRBV9 and TRBJ1-5, is DSGVTQTPKHLITATGQRVTLRCSPRSGDLSVYWYQQSLDQGLQFLIQYYNGEERAKGNILERFSAQQFPDLHSELNLSSLELGDSALYFCASSVGLDSQPQHFGDGTRLSIL.